The 11 T cell receptor beta chains below all came from one sample that was sequenced in a study of CD8 T cells in ankylosing spondylitis (dated by TCRdb to 2017 to 2019). The study at large found these results: A TCR beta motif of several highly homologous amino acid variants appeared characteristic of blood from ankylosing spondylitis patients.

Their antigens are not known. Receptor amplification or capture employed 5' RACE. TCRdb shows the sequencer as Illumina HiSeq 2500. TCRdb took the public reads, trimmed them with fastp at Q25, ran MiXCR for clone calling and kept in-frame beta chains. Here each entry gathers all rows of one CDR3 protein and keeps the most common genes and DNA. The sample profile shows around 140,000 distinct CDR3 sequences; 17% of them were found once. The top ten clonotypes cover about 33% of the sample. The sequenced sample was blood, either unsorted or a sorted T cell fraction (not recorded which). These TCRs come from a male donor with ankylosing spondylitis.

J is TRBJ2-4 and V is TRBV28; 12 positions match TRBD2. Germline V gene data show CDR1 as MDHEN and CDR2 as SYDVKM. With 4 bases clipped from V and 3 bases from J, the junction kept 13 bases outside the gene matches. This CDR3 contains 19 residues. DNA for the CDR3: TGTGCCAGCAGTTCACTGTTACTAGCGGGAGGCCTCGACAAAAACATTCAGTACTTC. Protein: CASSSLLLAGGLDKNIQYF. The whole variable domain, remainder taken from reference TRBV28 and TRBJ2-4, is DVKVTQSSRYLVKRTGEKVFLECVQDMDHENMFWYRQDPGLGLRLIYFSYDVKMKEKGDIPEGYSVSREKKERFSLILESASTNQTSMYLCASSSLLLAGGLDKNIQYFGAGTRLSVL.

This clonotype was seen a handful of times. The V call is TRBV29-1, the J call TRBJ1-2, with 7 positions matching TRBD1. With V trimmed by 1 base and J by 4 bases, 3 bases remained unmatched. Germline CDR1 and CDR2: SQVTM and ANQGSEA. The CDR3 has 13 amino acids. CDR3 sequence: CSVEARTGYGYTF. DNA for the CDR3: TGCAGCGTTGAAGCAAGGACAGGCTATGGCTACACCTTC.

DNA of the CDR3: TGTGCCAGCAGTTACCCTAGCGGGAGCTCCTACGAGCAGTACTTC. It encodes CASSYPSGSSYEQYF. The chain carries TRBV6-2 or TRBV6-3 and TRBJ2-7; 10 positions agree with TRBD2. This CDR3 has 15 amino acids. Trimming at V came to 2 bases and at J to 0 bases, leaving 1 base not matched to a gene. Germline V gene sequence: CDR1 MNHEY, CDR2 SVGEGT.

The chain links TRBV27 to TRBJ2-7; D may be TRBD2 (6 bases). This CDR3 comprises 13 residues. The V end lost 6 bases, the J end lost 6 bases, and 15 bases lay between the germline ends. Germline V gene data show CDR1 as MNHEY and CDR2 as SMNVEV (reference sequence). CDR3 nucleotide sequence: TGTGCCAGCAGGATCGGGGGTTCCCCCGAGCAGTACTTC. Translation: CASRIGGSPEQYF.

This clonotype was picked up many times. The rearrangement links TRBV7-9 to TRBJ1-1; D gene unclear. This CDR3 has 12 amino acids. Trimming removed 3 bases at V and 4 bases at J, with 6 bases between. The germline CDR1 and CDR2 sequences are SEHNR and FQNEAQ (reference sequence). Here the CDR3 reads CASSLRSTEAFF. The CDR3 DNA reads TGTGCCAGCAGCTTGAGGAGCACTGAAGCTTTCTTT. Variable domain in full (rest from reference TRBV7-9 and TRBJ1-1): DTGVSQNPRHKITKRGQNVTFRCDPISEHNRLYWYRQTLGQGPEFLTYFQNEAQLEKSRLLSDRFSAERPKGSFSTLEIQRTEQGDSAMYLCASSLRSTEAFFGQGTRLTVV.

This sequence joins TRBV28 and TRBJ2-2, with D tentatively TRBD1 or TRBD2 (5 bases each). The CDR3 contains 14 residues. Trimming removed 5 bases at V and 5 bases at J, with 12 bases between. Germline CDR1 MDHEN, CDR2 SYDVKM. The CDR3 here is CASSPPGLTGELFF. In DNA form, the CDR3 reads TGTGCCAGCAGTCCTCCGGGGCTGACCGGGGAGCTGTTTTTT.

This clonotype was counted only a few times. The chain couples TRBV28 to TRBJ2-7; 14 positions agree with TRBD2. The CDR3 is 17 residues long. V dropped 3 bases and J dropped 4; count of bases not matched to a gene: 8. The germline CDR1 and CDR2 sequences are MDHEN and SYDVKM. The CDR3 spells CASSFTPGLAGVYEQYF. In DNA form, the CDR3 reads TGTGCCAGCAGTTTCACTCCGGGACTAGCGGGAGTGTACGAGCAGTACTTC.

The chain links TRBV7-2 to TRBJ2-3, with no clear D. V lost 1 base and J lost 9, with 8 bases in between. From germline, CDR1 is SGHTA and CDR2 FQGNSA. The CDR3 spans 12 residues. This CDR3 is CASSLVLETQYF. The CDR3 coding sequence is TGTGCCAGCAGCTTAGTACTTGAGACGCAGTATTTT.

There are a few counts of this clonotype. The gene calls are TRBV29-1 and TRBJ1-4; 7 bases are a match to TRBD1. CDR3 length: 13 amino acids. Losses at the gene ends were 5 bases for V and 1 base for J; bases not matched to a gene: 1. CDR1 is SQVTM, CDR2 ANQGSEA, per germline. The CDR3 loop reads CSVQGETNEKLFF. CDR3 in DNA: TGCAGCGTTCAGGGGGAAACTAATGAAAAACTGTTTTTT.

V and J are TRBV7-9 and TRBJ1-4, with a weak D call TRBD1 (5 bases). Trimming left V 5 bases short and J 7 bases short, with 8 bases between. Germline assignment: CDR1 SEHNR and CDR2 FQNEAQ (reference sequence). This CDR3 region has 12 residues. The CDR3 loop is CASSVGPEKLFF. In nucleotides, the CDR3 is TGTGCCAGCAGCGTGGGACCTGAAAAACTGTTTTTT.

This clonotype was recorded a few times. The chain couples TRBV9 to TRBJ2-3; possibly TRBD1 or TRBD2 for D (5 bases each). From germline, CDR1 is SGDLS and CDR2 YYNGEE. The CDR3 loop spans 15 amino acids. V was cut by 0 bases and J by 0 bases, with 8 bases left in between. DNA of the CDR3: TGTGCCAGCAGCGTAGCTTGGGGGAGCACAGATACGCAGTATTTT. This gives the protein CASSVAWGSTDTQYF.